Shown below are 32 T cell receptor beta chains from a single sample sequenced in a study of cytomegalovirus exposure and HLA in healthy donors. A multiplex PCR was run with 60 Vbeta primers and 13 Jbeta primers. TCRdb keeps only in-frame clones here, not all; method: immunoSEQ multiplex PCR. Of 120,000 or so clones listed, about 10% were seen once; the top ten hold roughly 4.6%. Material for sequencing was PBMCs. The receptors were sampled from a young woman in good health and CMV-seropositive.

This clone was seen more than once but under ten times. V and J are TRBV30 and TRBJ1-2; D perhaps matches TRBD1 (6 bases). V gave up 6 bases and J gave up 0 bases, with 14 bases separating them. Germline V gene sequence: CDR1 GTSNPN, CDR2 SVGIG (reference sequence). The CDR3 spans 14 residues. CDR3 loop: CACWQGPANYGYTF. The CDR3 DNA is TGTGCCTGTTGGCAGGGGCCAGCTAACTATGGCTACACCTTC.

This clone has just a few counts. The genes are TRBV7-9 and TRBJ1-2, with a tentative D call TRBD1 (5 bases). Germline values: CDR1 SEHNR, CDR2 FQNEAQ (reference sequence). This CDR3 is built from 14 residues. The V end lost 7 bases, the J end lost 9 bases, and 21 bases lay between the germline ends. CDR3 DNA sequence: TGTGCCAGCAACCATCCGGCGGGGGAGGAGCGCTACACCTTC. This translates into CASNHPAGEERYTF.

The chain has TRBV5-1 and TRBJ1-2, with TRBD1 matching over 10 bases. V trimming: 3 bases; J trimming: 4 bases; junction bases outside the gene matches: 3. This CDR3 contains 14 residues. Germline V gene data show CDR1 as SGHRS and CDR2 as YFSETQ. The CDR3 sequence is CASSWDRGAYGYTF. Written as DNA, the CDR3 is TGCGCCAGCAGCTGGGACAGGGGAGCCTATGGCTACACCTTC. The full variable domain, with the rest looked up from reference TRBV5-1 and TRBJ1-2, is KAGVTQTPRYLIKTRGQQVTLSCSPISGHRSVSWYQQTPGQGLQFLFEYFSETQRNKGNFPGRFSGRQFSNSRSEMNVSTLELGDSALYLCASSWDRGAYGYTFGSGTRLTVV.

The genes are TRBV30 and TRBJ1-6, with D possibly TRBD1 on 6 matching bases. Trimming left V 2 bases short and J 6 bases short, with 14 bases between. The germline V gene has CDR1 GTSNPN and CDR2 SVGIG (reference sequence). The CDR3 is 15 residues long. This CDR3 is CAWSITTGLNSPLHF. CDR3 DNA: TGTGCCTGGAGTATCACGACAGGACTTAATTCACCCCTCCACTTT.

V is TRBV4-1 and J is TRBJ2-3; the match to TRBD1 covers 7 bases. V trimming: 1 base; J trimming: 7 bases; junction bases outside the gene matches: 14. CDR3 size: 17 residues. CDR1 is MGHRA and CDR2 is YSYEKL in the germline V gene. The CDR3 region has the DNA TGCGCCAGCAGCCAAGGAGTCCGGGACAGCCGGACCCATACGCAGTATTTT. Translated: CASSQGVRDSRTHTQYF.

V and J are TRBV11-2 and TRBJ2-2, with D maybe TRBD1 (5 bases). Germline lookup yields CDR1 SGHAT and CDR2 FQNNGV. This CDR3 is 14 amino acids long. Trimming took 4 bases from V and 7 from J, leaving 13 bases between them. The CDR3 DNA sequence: TGTGCCAGCAGCTATACAGGTTCCATCGGGGAGCTGTTTTTT. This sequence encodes CASSYTGSIGELFF.

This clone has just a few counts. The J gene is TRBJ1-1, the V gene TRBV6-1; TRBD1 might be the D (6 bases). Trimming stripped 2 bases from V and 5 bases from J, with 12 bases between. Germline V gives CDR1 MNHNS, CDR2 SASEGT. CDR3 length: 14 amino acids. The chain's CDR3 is CASSERTAKTEAFF. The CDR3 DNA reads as TGTGCCAGCAGTGAAAGGACAGCTAAGACTGAAGCTTTCTTT.

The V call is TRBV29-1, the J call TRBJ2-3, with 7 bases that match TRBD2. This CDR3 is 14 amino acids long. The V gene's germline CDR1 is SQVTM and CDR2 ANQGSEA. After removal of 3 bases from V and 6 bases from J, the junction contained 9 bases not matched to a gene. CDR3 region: CSVDEAGVPDTQYF. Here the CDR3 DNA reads TGCAGCGTTGATGAGGCGGGAGTCCCCGATACGCAGTATTTT.

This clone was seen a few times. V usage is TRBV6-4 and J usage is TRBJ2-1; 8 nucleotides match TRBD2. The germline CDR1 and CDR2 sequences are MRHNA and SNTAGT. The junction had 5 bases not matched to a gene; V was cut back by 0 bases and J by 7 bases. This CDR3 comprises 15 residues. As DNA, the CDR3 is TGTGCCAGCAGTGACTCCCGGGAGGGCGGGAATGAGCAGTTCTTC. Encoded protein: CASSDSREGGNEQFF.

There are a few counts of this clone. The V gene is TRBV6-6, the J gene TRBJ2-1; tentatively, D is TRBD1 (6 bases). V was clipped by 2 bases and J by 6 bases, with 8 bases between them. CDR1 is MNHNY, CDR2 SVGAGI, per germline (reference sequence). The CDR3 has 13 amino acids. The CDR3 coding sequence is TGTGCCAGCAGTTACACACAGGGCAATGAGCAGTTCTTC. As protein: CASSYTQGNEQFF.

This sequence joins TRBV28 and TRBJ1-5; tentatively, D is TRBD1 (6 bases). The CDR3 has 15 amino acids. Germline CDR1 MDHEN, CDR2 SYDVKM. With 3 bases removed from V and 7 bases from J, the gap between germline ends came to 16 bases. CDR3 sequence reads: CASSFFTGISQPQHF. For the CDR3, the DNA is TGTGCCAGCAGTTTTTTTACAGGGATAAGCCAGCCCCAGCATTTT. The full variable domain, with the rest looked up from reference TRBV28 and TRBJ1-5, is DVKVTQSSRYLVKRTGEKVFLECVQDMDHENMFWYRQDPGLGLRLIYFSYDVKMKEKGDIPEGYSVSREKKERFSLILESASTNQTSMYLCASSFFTGISQPQHFGDGTRLSIL.

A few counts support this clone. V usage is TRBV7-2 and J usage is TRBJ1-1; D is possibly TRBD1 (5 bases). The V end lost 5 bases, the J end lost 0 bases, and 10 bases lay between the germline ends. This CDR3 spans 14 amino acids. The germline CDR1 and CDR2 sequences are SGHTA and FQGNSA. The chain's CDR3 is CASSKTEMNTEAFF. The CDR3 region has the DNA TGTGCCAGCAGCAAGACAGAGATGAACACTGAAGCTTTCTTT.

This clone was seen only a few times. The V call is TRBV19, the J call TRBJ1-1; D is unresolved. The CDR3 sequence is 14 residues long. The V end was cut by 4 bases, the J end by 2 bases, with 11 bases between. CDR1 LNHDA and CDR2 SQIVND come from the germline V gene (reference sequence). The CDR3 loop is CASSRGWRNTEAFF. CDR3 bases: TGTGCCAGTAGTAGAGGATGGAGAAACACTGAAGCTTTCTTT. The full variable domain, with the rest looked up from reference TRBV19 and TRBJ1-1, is DGGITQSPKYLFRKEGQNVTLSCEQNLNHDAMYWYRQDPGQGLRLIYYSQIVNDFQKGDIAEGYSVSREKKESFPLTVTSAQKNPTAFYLCASSRGWRNTEAFFGQGTRLTVV.

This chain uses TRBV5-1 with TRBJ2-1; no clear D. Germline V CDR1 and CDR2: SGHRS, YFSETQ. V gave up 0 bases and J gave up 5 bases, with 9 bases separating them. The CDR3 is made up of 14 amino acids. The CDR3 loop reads CASSLGNSNNEQFF. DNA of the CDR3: TGCGCCAGCAGCTTGGGTAACAGTAACAATGAGCAGTTCTTC.

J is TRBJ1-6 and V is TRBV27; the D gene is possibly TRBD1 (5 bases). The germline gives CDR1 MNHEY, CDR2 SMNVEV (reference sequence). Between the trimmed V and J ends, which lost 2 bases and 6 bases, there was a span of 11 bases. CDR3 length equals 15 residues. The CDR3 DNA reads TGTGCCAGCAGTTTAGATGGGGCCCTTAATTCACCCCTCCACTTT. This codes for CASSLDGALNSPLHF.

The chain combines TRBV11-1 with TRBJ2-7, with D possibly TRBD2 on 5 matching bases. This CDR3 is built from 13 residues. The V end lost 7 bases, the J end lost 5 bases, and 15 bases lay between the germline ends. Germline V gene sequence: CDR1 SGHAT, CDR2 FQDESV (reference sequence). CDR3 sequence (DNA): TGTGCCAGCAAGGCAGGAGGAAGAGACGAGCAGTACTTC. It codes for CASKAGGRDEQYF.

CDR3 protein: CSVLMNTEAFF. The CDR3 DNA reads TGCAGCGTCCTTATGAACACTGAAGCTTTCTTT. The J gene is TRBJ1-1, the V gene TRBV29-1; no reliable D call. V lost 6 bases and J lost 0, with 5 bases in between. This CDR3 contains 11 residues. Germline-derived CDR1 and CDR2 are SQVTM and ANQGSEA. The entire variable domain, with the rest obtained from reference TRBV29-1 and TRBJ1-1, is as follows: SAVISQKPSRDICQRGTSLTIQCQVDSQVTMMFWYRQQPGQSLTLIATANQGSEATYESGFVIDKFPISRPNLTFSTLTVSNMSPEDSSIYLCSVLMNTEAFFGQGTRLTVV.

The CDR3 protein is CASSSSTDTQYF. The CDR3 DNA reads TGTGCCAGCAGCTCGAGCACAGATACGCAGTATTTT. The V call is TRBV5-4, the J call TRBJ2-3; D is unclear. Trimming removed 3 bases at V and 0 bases at J, with 2 bases between. Germline assignment: CDR1 SGHNT and CDR2 YYREEE (reference sequence). The CDR3 covers 12 residues.

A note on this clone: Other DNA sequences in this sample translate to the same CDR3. The CDR3 sequence: CASSRWGQNTDTQYF. The CDR3 region has the DNA TGTGCCAGCAGTCGATGGGGACAGAACACAGATACGCAGTATTTT. The rearrangement joins TRBV6-5 to TRBJ2-3; 7 positions match TRBD1. The length of the CDR3 is 15 residues. CDR1 and CDR2 from the germline V gene are MNHEY and SVGAGI. After removal of 5 bases from V and 2 bases from J, the junction contained 7 bases not matched to a gene.

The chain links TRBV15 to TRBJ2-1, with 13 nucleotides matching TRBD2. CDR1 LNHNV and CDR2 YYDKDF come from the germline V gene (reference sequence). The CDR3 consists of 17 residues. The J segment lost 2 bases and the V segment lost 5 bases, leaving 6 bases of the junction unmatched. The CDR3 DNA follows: TGTGCCACCAGCTACCCGGGACTAGCGGGAACCTACAATGAGCAGTTCTTC. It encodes CATSYPGLAGTYNEQFF.

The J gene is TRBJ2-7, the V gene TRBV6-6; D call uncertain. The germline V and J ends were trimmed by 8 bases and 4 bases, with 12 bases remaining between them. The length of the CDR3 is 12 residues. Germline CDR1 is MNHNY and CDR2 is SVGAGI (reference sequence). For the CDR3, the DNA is TGTGCCAGCGGGCAGTACCGGTACGAGCAGTACTTC. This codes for CASGQYRYEQYF.

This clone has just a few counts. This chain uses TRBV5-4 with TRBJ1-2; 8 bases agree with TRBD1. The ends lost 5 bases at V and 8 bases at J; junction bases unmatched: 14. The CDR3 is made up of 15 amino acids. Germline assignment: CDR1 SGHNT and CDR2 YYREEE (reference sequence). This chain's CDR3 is CASRPGQGRMDGYTF. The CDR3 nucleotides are TGTGCCAGCAGGCCCGGACAGGGAAGGATGGACGGCTACACCTTC.

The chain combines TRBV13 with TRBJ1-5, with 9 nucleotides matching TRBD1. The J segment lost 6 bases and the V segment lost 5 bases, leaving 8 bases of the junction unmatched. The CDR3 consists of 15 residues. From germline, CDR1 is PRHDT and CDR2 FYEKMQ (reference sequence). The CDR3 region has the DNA TGTGCCAGCAGCCTAAGAGGGACAGGGACTCAGCCCCAGCATTTT. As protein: CASSLRGTGTQPQHF.

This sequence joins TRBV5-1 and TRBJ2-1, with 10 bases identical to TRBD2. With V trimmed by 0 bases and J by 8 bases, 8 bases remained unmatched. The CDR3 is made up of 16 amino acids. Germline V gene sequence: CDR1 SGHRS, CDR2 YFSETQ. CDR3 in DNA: TGCGCCAGCAGCTTGGCAGCGGGAGGGCCTCTTGATGAGCAGTTCTTC. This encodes CASSLAAGGPLDEQFF.

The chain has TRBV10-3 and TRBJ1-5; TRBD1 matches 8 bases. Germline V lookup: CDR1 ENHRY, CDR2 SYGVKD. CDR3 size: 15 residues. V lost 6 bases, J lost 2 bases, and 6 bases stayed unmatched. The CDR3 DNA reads TGTGCCATCAGAGAAGGACAGGGCGGCAATCAGCCCCAGCATTTT. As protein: CAIREGQGGNQPQHF.

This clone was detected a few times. This CDR3 reads CAWLGTGTGAANYGYTF. The DNA of the CDR3 is TGTGCCTGGCTGGGAACCGGAACAGGGGCAGCTAACTATGGCTACACCTTC. The rearrangement links TRBV30 to TRBJ1-2, with 7 nucleotides matching TRBD1. Trimming removed 5 bases from V and 0 bases from J; junction bases left unmatched: 15. Germline V gives CDR1 GTSNPN, CDR2 SVGIG (reference sequence). This CDR3 is built from 17 residues.

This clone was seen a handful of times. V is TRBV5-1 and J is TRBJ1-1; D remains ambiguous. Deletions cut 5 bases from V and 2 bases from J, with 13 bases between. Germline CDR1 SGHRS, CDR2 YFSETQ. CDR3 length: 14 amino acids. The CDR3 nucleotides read TGCGCCAGCAGTCGGCAGGCAGTCAACACTGAAGCTTTCTTT. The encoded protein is CASSRQAVNTEAFF.

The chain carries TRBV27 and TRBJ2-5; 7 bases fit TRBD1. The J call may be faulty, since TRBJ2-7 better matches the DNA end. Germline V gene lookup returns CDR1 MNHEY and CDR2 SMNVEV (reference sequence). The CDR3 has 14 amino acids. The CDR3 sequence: CASRTSGTAIEQYF. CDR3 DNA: TGTGCCAGCAGGACCTCCGGGACAGCTATCGAGCAGTACTTC.

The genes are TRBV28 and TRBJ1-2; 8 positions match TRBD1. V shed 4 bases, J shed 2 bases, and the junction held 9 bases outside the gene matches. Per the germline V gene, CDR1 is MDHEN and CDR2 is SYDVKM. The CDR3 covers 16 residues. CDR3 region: CASSYLDRVPNYGYTF. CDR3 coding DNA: TGTGCCAGCAGTTACCTGGACAGGGTACCAAACTATGGCTACACCTTC.

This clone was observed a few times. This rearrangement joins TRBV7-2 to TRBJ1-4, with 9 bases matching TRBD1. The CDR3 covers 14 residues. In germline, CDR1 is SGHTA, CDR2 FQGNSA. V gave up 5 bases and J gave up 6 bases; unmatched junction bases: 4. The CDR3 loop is CASSVGQGYEKLFF. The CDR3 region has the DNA TGTGCCAGCAGCGTGGGACAGGGTTATGAAAAACTGTTTTTT.

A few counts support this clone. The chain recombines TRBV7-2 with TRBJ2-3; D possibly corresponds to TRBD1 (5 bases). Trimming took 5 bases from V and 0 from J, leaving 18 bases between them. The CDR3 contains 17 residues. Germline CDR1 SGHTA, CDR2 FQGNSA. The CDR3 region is CASSPLGRSSSTDTQYF. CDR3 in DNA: TGTGCCAGCAGCCCTCTGGGGCGTTCATCTAGCACAGATACGCAGTATTTT.

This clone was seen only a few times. The CDR3 region has the DNA TGTGCCAGCAGCCAAGGTGGAGGGAACGATGAGCAGTTCTTC. It specifies CASSQGGGNDEQFF. The chain joins TRBV5-4 to TRBJ2-1, with a possible D match to TRBD2 (6 bases). Per the germline V gene, CDR1 is SGHNT and CDR2 is YYREEE (reference sequence). V lost 4 bases, J lost 8 bases, and 16 bases lay in between. The CDR3 has 14 residues.